This T cell receptor (beta chain) appears in the sequencing data of a study of CD8+CD57+ T cells in acquired aplastic anemia. About the research overall: Across the sorted CD4+ and CD8+ cells, DNA amounts averaged roughly 3.5 ug. Healthy donor sequencing depth: some 10 million CD4+, under 12 million CD8+ reads.

Study outcomes and limitations: Patients and healthy controls showed no significant CD8+ Simpson's diversity difference. Both patients and controls carried the same twenty-nine CD8+ CDR3 sequences.

The sample holds many counts of this clonotype. Its target is unknown. Using genomic DNA as the template, TCR beta VDJ and CDR3 profiling was carried out. TCRdb called the reads again in MiXCR, with one record for every CDR3 protein. The sample holds about 200,000 distinct CDR3 sequences, 34% seen once. The CDR3 sequence is 15 residues long. The ends were cut back, 2 bases at V and 4 bases at J, with 9 bases in the middle. Germline CDR1 and CDR2: SNHLY and FYNNEI. The rearrangement uses TRBV2 and TRBJ1-6; maybe TRBD1 (5 bases). This TCR came from a human donor in good health, serving as a control. Material: sorted CD4+, CD8+, or CD8+CD57+ T cells (not recorded which) from PBMCs. CDR3 coding DNA: TGTGCCAGCAGTGAACAGGGCGCATATAATTCACCCCTCCACTTT. It yields the protein CASSEQGAYNSPLHF.